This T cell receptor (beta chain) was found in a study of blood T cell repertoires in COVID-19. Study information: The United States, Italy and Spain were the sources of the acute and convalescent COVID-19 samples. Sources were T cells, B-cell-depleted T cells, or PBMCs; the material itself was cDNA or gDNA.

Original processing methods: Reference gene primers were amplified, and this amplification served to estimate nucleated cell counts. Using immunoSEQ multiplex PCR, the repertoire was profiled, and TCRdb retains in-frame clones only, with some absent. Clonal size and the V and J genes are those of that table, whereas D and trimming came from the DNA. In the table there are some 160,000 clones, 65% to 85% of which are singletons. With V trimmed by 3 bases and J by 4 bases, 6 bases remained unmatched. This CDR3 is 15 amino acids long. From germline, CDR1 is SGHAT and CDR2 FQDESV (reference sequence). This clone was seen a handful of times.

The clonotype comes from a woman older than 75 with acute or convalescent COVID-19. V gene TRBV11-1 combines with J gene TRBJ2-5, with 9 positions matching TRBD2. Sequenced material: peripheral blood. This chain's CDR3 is CASSFSGSGRETQYF. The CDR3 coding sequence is TGTGCCAGCAGCTTTAGCGGGAGCGGTCGAGAGACCCAGTACTTC.